The rows below give T cell receptor beta chains drawn from one sample of a study of T cells in Graves' hyperthyroidism and ophthalmopathy. MiXCR, applied by TCRdb to the multiplex PCR reads, yields one record per CDR3 protein. Counted here are over 500,000 distinct CDR3 sequences, 14% occurring once; the ten biggest clones make up 14%. Sequencing was carried out using blood. These receptors came from a woman aged 40-49 years with Graves' hyperthyroidism. Each CDR3 is given with its conserved first and last residue. The D gene is left open where the match is weak. The size of a clone is reported for some rows only, either as once, few or many, or as a class for expanded clones.

j_call,clone_size,v_call,d_call,cdr3_aa,cdr3_nt
TRBJ2-1,few,TRBV29-1,NA,CSVEGSGRSAEQFF,TGCAGCGTTGAAGGTTCTGGGAGGAGCGCAGAGCAGTTCTTC
TRBJ1-4,many,TRBV2,NA,CASSEGYEKLFF,TGTGCCAGCAGTGAGGGGTACGAAAAACTGTTTTTT
TRBJ1-1,many,TRBV28,TRBD1,CASVRGQGAGTEAFF,TGTGCCAGCGTTCGGGGGCAGGGGGCTGGGACTGAAGCTTTCTTT
TRBJ2-2,NA,TRBV27,TRBD1,CASSPTGQAGDTGELFF,TGTGCCAGCAGTCCGACTGGACAGGCCGGAGACACCGGGGAGCTGTTTTTT
TRBJ2-1,NA,TRBV7-8,TRBD2,CASRLAGGPVSDEQFF,TGTGCCAGCAGGCTAGCGGGAGGGCCTGTTAGCGATGAGCAGTTCTTC
TRBJ1-1,many,TRBV5-1,NA,CASSWAKNTEAFF,TGCGCCAGCAGCTGGGCCAAGAACACTGAAGCTTTCTTT
TRBJ2-1,NA,TRBV12-3/TRBV12-4,NA,CASSLEAAYYNEQFF,TGTGCCAGCAGTTTAGAAGCAGCCTACTACAATGAGCAGTTCTTC
TRBJ2-2,NA,TRBV7-3,TRBD2,CASSAASGSAGELFF,TGTGCCAGCAGCGCGGCTAGCGGGAGTGCCGGGGAGCTGTTTTTT
TRBJ2-7,many,TRBV7-9,TRBD2,CASSLAKAGGIYEQYF,TGTGCCAGCAGCTTAGCGAAGGCGGGAGGAATCTACGAGCAGTACTTC
TRBJ1-1,many,TRBV11-2,NA,CASATGLWDTEAFF,TGTGCCAGCGCAACAGGGTTATGGGACACTGAAGCTTTCTTT
TRBJ2-2,many,TRBV4-1,TRBD2,CASSNGLAGGNTGELFF,TGCGCCAGCAGCAACGGACTAGCGGGAGGCAACACCGGGGAGCTGTTTTTT
TRBJ2-2,NA,TRBV6-6,NA,CASSYGVSNTGELFF,TGTGCCAGCAGTTACGGGGTTTCGAACACCGGGGAGCTGTTTTTT
TRBJ2-1,NA,TRBV5-6,NA,CASSTTSGPQETQFF,TGTGCCAGCAGTACGACTAGTGGGCCGCAAGAGACCCAGTTCTTC
TRBJ1-5,many,TRBV6-1,NA,CASSDPPTGINQPQHF,TGTGCCAGCAGTGACCCCCCAACAGGGATCAATCAGCCCCAGCATTTT
TRBJ2-1,few,TRBV14,TRBD2,CASSQGASGRSEQFF,TGTGCCAGCAGCCAAGGCGCTAGCGGGAGATCTGAGCAGTTCTTC
TRBJ1-5,NA,TRBV24-1,NA,CATSDSSGLNQPQHF,TGTGCCACCAGTGATTCATCCGGGTTAAATCAGCCCCAGCATTTT
TRBJ2-5,few,TRBV6-9,NA,CASSPLVQETQYF,TGTGCCAGCAGTCCCCTGGTCCAAGAGACCCAGTACTTC
TRBJ1-2,many,TRBV7-2,TRBD1,CASSPRGTDYGYTF,TGTGCCAGCAGCCCCCGAGGGACAGACTATGGCTACACCTTC
TRBJ1-2,few,TRBV5-6,NA,CASSFPTPLLYGYTF,TGTGCCAGCAGCTTTCCTACACCCCTTCTCTATGGCTACACCTTC
TRBJ1-2,many,TRBV6-1,NA,CASSEWDYGYTF,TGTGCCAGCAGTGAGTGGGACTATGGCTACACCTTC
TRBJ1-2,many,TRBV3-1,NA,CASSPDQGPYGYTF,TGTGCCAGCAGCCCGGATCAGGGACCGTATGGCTACACCTTC
TRBJ2-7,many,TRBV27,NA,CASSLSPGFNQQYF,TGTGCCAGCAGTTTATCTCCGGGATTCAATCAGCAGTACTTC
TRBJ2-1,many,TRBV18,NA,CASSHGTTLVGNEQFF,TGTGCCAGCTCACACGGGACAACCCTCGTAGGAAATGAGCAGTTCTTC
TRBJ1-1,NA,TRBV12-3/TRBV12-4,TRBD1,CASSTGTGPTRPEAFF,TGTGCCAGCAGTACCGGGACAGGGCCGACCCGACCTGAAGCTTTCTTT
TRBJ1-2,NA,TRBV18,TRBD1,CASSQLGTGGVSYGYTF,TGTGCCAGCTCCCAACTTGGGACAGGGGGCGTCTCATATGGCTACACCTTC
TRBJ2-3,many,TRBV29-1,TRBD2,CSVYGGSGIYTDTQYF,TGCAGCGTTTATGGGGGAAGCGGGATATACACAGATACGCAGTATTTT
TRBJ1-4,few,TRBV29-1,NA,CSPDGGLRGEKLFF,TGCAGCCCCGATGGGGGGTTGAGGGGTGAAAAACTGTTTTTT
TRBJ2-5,NA,TRBV5-6,NA,CASSLKVPNFGTQYF,TGTGCCAGCAGCTTGAAGGTCCCCAATTTTGGGACCCAGTACTTC
TRBJ1-5,many,TRBV28,NA,CASSDPRLNQPQHF,TGTGCCAGCAGTGACCCAAGACTCAATCAGCCCCAGCATTTT